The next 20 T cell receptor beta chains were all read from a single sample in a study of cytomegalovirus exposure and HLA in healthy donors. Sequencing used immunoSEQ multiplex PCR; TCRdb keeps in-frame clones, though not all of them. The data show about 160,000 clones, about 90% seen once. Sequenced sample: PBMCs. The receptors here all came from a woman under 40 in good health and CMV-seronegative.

This CDR3 is CASSLRQYSYNEQFF. The CDR3 nucleotides read TGTGCCAGCAGCCTCCGACAGTACTCCTACAATGAGCAGTTCTTC. This chain links TRBV7-8 with TRBJ2-1; D is possibly TRBD1 (5 bases). CDR1 is SGHVS and CDR2 is FQNEAQ in the germline V gene. The V end was cut by 5 bases, the J end by 0 bases, with 11 bases between. The CDR3 spans 15 residues.

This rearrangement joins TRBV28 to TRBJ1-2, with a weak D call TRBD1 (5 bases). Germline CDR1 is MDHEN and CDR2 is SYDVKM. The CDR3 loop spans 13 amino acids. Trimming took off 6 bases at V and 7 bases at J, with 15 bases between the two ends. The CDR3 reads CASRRRGDLGYTF. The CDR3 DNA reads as TGTGCCAGCAGACGGCGGGGGGATCTTGGCTACACCTTC.

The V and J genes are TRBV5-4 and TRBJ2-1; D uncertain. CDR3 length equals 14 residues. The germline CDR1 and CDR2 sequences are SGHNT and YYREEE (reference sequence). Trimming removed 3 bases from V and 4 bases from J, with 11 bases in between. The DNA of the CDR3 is TGTGCCAGCAGCTCGATAAGGTCATACAATGAGCAGTTCTTC. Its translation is CASSSIRSYNEQFF.

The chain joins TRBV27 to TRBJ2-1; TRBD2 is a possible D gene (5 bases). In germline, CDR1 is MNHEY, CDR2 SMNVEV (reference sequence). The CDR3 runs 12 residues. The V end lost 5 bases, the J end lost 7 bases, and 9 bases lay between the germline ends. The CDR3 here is CASSPGGNEQFF. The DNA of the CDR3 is TGTGCCAGCAGTCCAGGCGGGAATGAGCAGTTCTTC.

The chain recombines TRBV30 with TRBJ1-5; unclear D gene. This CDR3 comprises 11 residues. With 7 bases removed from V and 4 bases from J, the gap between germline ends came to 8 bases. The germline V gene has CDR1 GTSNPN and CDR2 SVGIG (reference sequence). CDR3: CAFGRNQPQHF. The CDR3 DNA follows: TGTGCCTTCGGGAGAAATCAGCCCCAGCATTTT.

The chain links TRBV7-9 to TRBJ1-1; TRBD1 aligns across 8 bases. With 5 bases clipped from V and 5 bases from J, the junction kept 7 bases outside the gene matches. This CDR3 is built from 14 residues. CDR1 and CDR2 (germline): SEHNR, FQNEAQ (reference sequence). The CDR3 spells CASSVGQGETEAFF. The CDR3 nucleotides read TGTGCCAGCAGCGTCGGACAGGGAGAGACTGAAGCTTTCTTT.

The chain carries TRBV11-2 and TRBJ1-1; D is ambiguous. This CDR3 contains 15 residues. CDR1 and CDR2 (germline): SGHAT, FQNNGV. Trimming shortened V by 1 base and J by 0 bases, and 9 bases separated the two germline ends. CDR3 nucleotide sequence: TGTGCCAGCAGCTTAGTCGCAAATATGAACACTGAAGCTTTCTTT. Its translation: CASSLVANMNTEAFF.

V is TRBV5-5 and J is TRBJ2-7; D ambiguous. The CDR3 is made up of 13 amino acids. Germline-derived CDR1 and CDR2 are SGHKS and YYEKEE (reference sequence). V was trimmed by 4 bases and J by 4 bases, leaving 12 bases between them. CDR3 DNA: TGTGCCAGCAGCCGTCCGCCGGGTTACGAGCAGTACTTC. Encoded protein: CASSRPPGYEQYF. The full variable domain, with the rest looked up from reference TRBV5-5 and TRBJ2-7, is DAGVTQSPTHLIKTRGQQVTLRCSPISGHKSVSWYQQVLGQGPQFIFQYYEKEERGRGNFPDRFSARQFPNYSSELNVNALLLGDSALYLCASSRPPGYEQYFGPGTRLTVT.

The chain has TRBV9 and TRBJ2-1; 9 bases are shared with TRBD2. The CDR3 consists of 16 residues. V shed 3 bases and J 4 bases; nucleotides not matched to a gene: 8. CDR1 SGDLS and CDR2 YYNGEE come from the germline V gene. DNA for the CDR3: TGTGCCAGCAGCGACATGACTAGCGGAGGATACAATGAGCAGTTCTTC. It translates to CASSDMTSGGYNEQFF.

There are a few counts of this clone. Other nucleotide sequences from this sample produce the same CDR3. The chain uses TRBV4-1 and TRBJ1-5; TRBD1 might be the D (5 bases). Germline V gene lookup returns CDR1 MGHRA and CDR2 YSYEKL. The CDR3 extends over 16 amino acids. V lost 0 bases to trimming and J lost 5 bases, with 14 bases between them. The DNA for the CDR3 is TGCGCCAGCAGCCAAGATGGATTCGGGGGGGATCAGCCCCAGCATTTT. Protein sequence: CASSQDGFGGDQPQHF.

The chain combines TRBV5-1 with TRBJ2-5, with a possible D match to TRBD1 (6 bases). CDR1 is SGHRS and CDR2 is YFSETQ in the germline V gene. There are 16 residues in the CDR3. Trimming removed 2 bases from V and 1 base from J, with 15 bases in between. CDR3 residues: CASSFPTLTGQETQYF. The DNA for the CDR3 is TGCGCCAGCAGCTTCCCCACACTGACAGGCCAAGAGACCCAGTACTTC.

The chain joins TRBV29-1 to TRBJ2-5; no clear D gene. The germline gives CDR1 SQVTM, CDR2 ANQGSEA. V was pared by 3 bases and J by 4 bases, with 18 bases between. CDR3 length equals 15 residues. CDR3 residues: CSVDSIGTEGETQYF. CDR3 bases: TGCAGCGTTGATTCTATAGGTACGGAAGGAGAGACCCAGTACTTC.

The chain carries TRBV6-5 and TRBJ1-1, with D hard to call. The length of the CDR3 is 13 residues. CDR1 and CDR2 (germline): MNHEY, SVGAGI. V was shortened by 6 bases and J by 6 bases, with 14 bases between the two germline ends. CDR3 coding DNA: TGTGCCAGCAGCCCCGGAGGGCAATCTGAAGCTTTCTTT. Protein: CASSPGGQSEAFF.

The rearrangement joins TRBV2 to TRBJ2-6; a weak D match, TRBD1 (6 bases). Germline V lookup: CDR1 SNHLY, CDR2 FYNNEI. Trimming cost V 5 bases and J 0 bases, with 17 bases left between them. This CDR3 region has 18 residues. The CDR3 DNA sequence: TGTGCCAGCAGTCAACGCCGGGACATGGGCTCTGGGGCCAACGTCCTGACTTTC. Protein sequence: CASSQRRDMGSGANVLTF. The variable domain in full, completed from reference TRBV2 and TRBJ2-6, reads EPEVTQTPSHQVTQMGQEVILRCVPISNHLYFYWYRQILGQKVEFLVSFYNNEISEKSEIFDDQFSVERPDGSNFTLKIRSTKLEDSAMYFCASSQRRDMGSGANVLTFGAGSRLTVL.

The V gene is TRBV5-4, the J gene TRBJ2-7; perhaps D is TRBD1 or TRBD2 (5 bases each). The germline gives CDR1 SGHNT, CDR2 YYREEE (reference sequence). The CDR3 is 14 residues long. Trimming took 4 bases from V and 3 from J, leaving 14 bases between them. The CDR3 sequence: CASSKSGRFYEQYF. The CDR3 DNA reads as TGTGCCAGCAGCAAATCGGGACGGTTCTACGAGCAGTACTTC.

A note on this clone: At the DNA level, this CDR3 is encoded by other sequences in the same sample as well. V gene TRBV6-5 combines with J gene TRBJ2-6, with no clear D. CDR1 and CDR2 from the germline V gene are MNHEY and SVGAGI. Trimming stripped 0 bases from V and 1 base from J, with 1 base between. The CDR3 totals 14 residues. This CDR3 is CASSYSSGANVLTF. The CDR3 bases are TGTGCCAGCAGTTACTCGTCTGGGGCCAACGTCCTGACTTTC.

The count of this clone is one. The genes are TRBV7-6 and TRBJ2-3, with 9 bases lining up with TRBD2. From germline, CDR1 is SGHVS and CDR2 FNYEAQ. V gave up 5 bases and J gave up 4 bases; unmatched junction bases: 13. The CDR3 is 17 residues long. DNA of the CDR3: TGTGCCAGCAGCACAGGGACTAGCTGGTCCCTCGCAGATACGCAGTATTTT. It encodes CASSTGTSWSLADTQYF. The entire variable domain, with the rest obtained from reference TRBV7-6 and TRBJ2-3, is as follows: GAGVSQSPRYKVTKRGQDVALRCDPISGHVSLYWYRQALGQGPEFLTYFNYEAQQDKSGLPNDRFSAERPEGSISTLTIQRTEQRDSAMYRCASSTGTSWSLADTQYFGPGTRLTVL.

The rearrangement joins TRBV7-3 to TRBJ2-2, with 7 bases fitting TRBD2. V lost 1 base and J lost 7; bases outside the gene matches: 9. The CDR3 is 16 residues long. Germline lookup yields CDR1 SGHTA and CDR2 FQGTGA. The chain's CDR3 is CASSLNGRERIGELFF. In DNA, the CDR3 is TGTGCCAGCAGCTTAAACGGGCGGGAGAGGATCGGGGAGCTGTTTTTT.

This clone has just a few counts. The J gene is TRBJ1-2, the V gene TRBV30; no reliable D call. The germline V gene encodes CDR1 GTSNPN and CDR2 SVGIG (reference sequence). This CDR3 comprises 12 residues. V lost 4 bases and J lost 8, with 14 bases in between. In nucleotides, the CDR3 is TGTGCCTGGACTCCGGGCCGCTGGGGCTACACCTTC. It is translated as CAWTPGRWGYTF.

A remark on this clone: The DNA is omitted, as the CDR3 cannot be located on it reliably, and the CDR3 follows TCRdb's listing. CDR3 amino acids: CASSGGRPSTSGQVVTQYF. The chain carries TRBV2 and TRBJ2-5; the DNA was not compared with TRBD2, the D call given in the table. Germline V gene data show CDR1 as SNHLY and CDR2 as FYNNEI. 19 amino acids form the CDR3, both terminal residues included.